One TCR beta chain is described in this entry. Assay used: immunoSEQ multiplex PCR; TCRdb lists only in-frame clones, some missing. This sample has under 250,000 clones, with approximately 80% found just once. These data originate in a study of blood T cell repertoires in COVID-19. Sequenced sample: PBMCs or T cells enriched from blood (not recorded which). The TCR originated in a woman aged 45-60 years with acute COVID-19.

The CDR3 sequence: CASSPNWALANYGYTF. DNA of the CDR3: TGTGCCAGCAGTCCCAATTGGGCCCTGGCTAACTATGGCTACACCTTC. The chain uses TRBV7-2 and TRBJ1-2; D call uncertain. This CDR3 spans 16 amino acids. Germline CDR1 and CDR2: SGHTA and FQGNSA. Trimming took 6 bases from V and 0 from J, leaving 17 bases between them.